Following are 20 T cell receptor beta chains from one sample sequenced in a study of technical replicates of blood from a few donors (dated by TCRdb to 2016 to 2017). The library was produced with the immunoSEQ multiplex PCR assay. As stored in TCRdb, this immuneACCESS dataset retains in-frame rearrangements with V and J assigned. A fraction of the clones does not appear; measured against another copy, unresolved V genes explain less than half of the discrepancy, and the remainder lacks a known reason. Here the sample has tens of thousands of clones; about 81% occur a single time. The ten biggest clones cover roughly 4% of the sample. What was sequenced was PBMCs. The receptors stem from a human donor in good health. Some clones in this sample may be carry-over from other donors' samples.

The rearrangement joins TRBV9 to TRBJ2-2, with 11 bases identical to TRBD2. The CDR3 extends over 16 amino acids. Trimming cost V 4 bases and J 3 bases; bases outside gene matches: 5. Germline-derived CDR1 and CDR2 are SGDLS and YYNGEE. The CDR3 protein is CASSPWTSGYTGELFF. In DNA form, the CDR3 reads TGTGCCAGCAGCCCTTGGACTAGCGGGTACACCGGGGAGCTGTTTTTT.

This clone came up many times. This chain joins TRBV27 and TRBJ2-3, with 8 positions matching TRBD2. The CDR3 length is 16 residues. V was clipped by 2 bases and J by 2 bases; unmatched bases: 6. The germline gives CDR1 MNHEY, CDR2 SMNVEV (reference sequence). CDR3 bases: TGTGCCAGCAGTTTAGGGGTTAGCGGGGCCACAGATACGCAGTATTTT. It translates to CASSLGVSGATDTQYF.

The rearrangement joins TRBV5-6 to TRBJ2-1; D unresolved. Germline V gene sequence: CDR1 SGHDT, CDR2 YYEEEE. V was shortened by 1 base and J by 0 bases, with 17 bases between the two germline ends. This CDR3 is built from 18 residues. The CDR3 region has the DNA TGTGCCAGCAGCTTGATCGGTGACTCTTCGCCCTCCTACAATGAGCAGTTCTTC. It codes for CASSLIGDSSPSYNEQFF.

The chain couples TRBV29-1 to TRBJ2-6; TRBD2 is a possible D gene (6 bases). This CDR3 has 16 residues. V shed 7 bases and J shed 1 base, with 17 bases lying between them. Germline CDR1 reads SQVTM; CDR2 reads ANQGSEA. CDR3 residues: CSASLYGRSGANVLTF. CDR3 DNA sequence: TGCAGCGCCAGCCTGTACGGGAGATCTGGGGCCAACGTCCTGACTTTC. The variable domain in full, with the rest retrieved from reference TRBV29-1 and TRBJ2-6, is SAVISQKPSRDICQRGTSLTIQCQVDSQVTMMFWYRQQPGQSLTLIATANQGSEATYESGFVIDKFPISRPNLTFSTLTVSNMSPEDSSIYLCSASLYGRSGANVLTFGAGSRLTVL.

J is TRBJ1-1 and V is TRBV5-1; D unclear. The germline V gene has CDR1 SGHRS and CDR2 YFSETQ. The CDR3 is made up of 17 amino acids. V shed 0 bases and J shed 1 base, with 16 bases lying between them. Written as DNA, the CDR3 is TGCGCCAGCAGCTTGGGTCTTTTTAACAGCTCGAACACTGAAGCTTTCTTT. It codes for CASSLGLFNSSNTEAFF. Full variable domain (outside the CDR3, taken from reference TRBV5-1 and TRBJ1-1): KAGVTQTPRYLIKTRGQQVTLSCSPISGHRSVSWYQQTPGQGLQFLFEYFSETQRNKGNFPGRFSGRQFSNSRSEMNVSTLELGDSALYLCASSLGLFNSSNTEAFFGQGTRLTVV.

The chain has TRBV7-3 and TRBJ2-3, with 7 bases that match TRBD2. CDR1 and CDR2 from the germline V gene are SGHTA and FQGTGA. The junction had 11 bases not matched to a gene; V was cut back by 0 bases and J by 2 bases. CDR3 length equals 18 residues. The CDR3 reads CASSLTGVSAGLTDTQYF. Written as DNA, the CDR3 is TGTGCCAGCAGCTTAACGGGGGTGTCAGCGGGACTCACAGATACGCAGTATTTT.

V usage is TRBV6-5 and J usage is TRBJ1-5; 12 bases match TRBD1. Trimming cost V 6 bases and J 5 bases; bases outside gene matches: 5. Germline V gene lookup returns CDR1 MNHEY and CDR2 SVGAGI. CDR3 size: 15 residues. The CDR3 loop reads CASSLGQGAYQPQHF. The CDR3 DNA reads TGTGCCAGCAGCTTGGGACAGGGGGCGTATCAGCCCCAGCATTTT.

This chain connects TRBV2 to TRBJ2-6; 10 bases match TRBD1. Germline V gives CDR1 SNHLY, CDR2 FYNNEI. The CDR3 spans 18 residues. After removal of 1 base from V and 2 bases from J, the junction contained 5 bases not matched to a gene. CDR3 residues: CASSEGDRGFAGANVLTF. The CDR3 DNA sequence: TGTGCCAGCAGTGAAGGGGACAGGGGTTTTGCTGGGGCCAACGTCCTGACTTTC.

This chain connects TRBV30 to TRBJ1-1; D not resolved. This CDR3 is 14 amino acids long. Trimming removed 3 bases from V and 5 bases from J, with 16 bases in between. Germline CDR1 reads GTSNPN; CDR2 reads SVGIG (reference sequence). CDR3 sequence reads: CAWSSWRARTEAFF. Here the CDR3 DNA reads TGTGCCTGGAGCTCTTGGAGGGCGAGGACTGAAGCTTTCTTT.

The chain uses TRBV25-1 and TRBJ1-6; D is unclear. CDR3 size: 18 residues. Germline lookup yields CDR1 MGHDK and CDR2 SYGVNS. The germline V and J ends were trimmed by 2 bases and 10 bases, with 24 bases remaining between them. CDR3 sequence: CASSEGGRSPALYSPLHF. CDR3 sequence (DNA): TGTGCCAGCAGTGAAGGAGGAAGGAGCCCGGCTTTATACTCACCCCTCCACTTT.

The chain recombines TRBV7-2 with TRBJ1-4; D possibly corresponds to TRBD1 (5 bases). Germline V gene data show CDR1 as SGHTA and CDR2 as FQGNSA. Trimming cost V 5 bases and J 8 bases, with 15 bases left between them. The CDR3 is 14 amino acids. Here the CDR3 DNA reads TGTGCCAGCAGCCATAGCAGGTGGGGCGAAAAACTGTTTTTT. It encodes CASSHSRWGEKLFF.

This clone appeared a single time. This chain uses TRBV9 with TRBJ2-1, with TRBD2 matching 8 bases. The CDR3 runs 14 residues. Germline V lookup: CDR1 SGDLS, CDR2 YYNGEE. The V gene end was trimmed by 0 bases and the J gene end by 10 bases; junction bases not matched to a gene: 6. The CDR3 nucleotides are TGTGCCAGCAGCGTAGTTAGCGGGACTCGCGAGCAGTTCTTC. Protein sequence: CASSVVSGTREQFF.

Worth noting for this clone: At one end, the junction sequence differs from germline, possibly due to a read error. This rearrangement joins TRBV2 to TRBJ2-7; TRBD2 aligns across 16 bases. Per the germline V gene, CDR1 is SNHLY and CDR2 is FYNNEI. The CDR3 extends over 14 amino acids. The CDR3 sequence: CASSEAEGLAGGFF. CDR3 in DNA: TGTGCCAGCAGTGAAGCGGAGGGACTAGCGGGGGGGTTCTTC.

The chain carries TRBV28 and TRBJ2-7; D is possibly TRBD1 (5 bases). This CDR3 has 15 residues. Between the trimmed V and J ends, which lost 4 bases and 6 bases, there was a span of 19 bases. Germline CDR1 reads MDHEN; CDR2 reads SYDVKM. The CDR3 reads CASSSFGRLRGEQYF. The DNA for the CDR3 is TGTGCCAGCAGTTCCTTCGGCAGGCTAAGGGGCGAGCAGTACTTC.

The chain joins TRBV5-1 to TRBJ1-1; D is unresolved. This CDR3 contains 14 residues. CDR1 and CDR2 from the germline V gene are SGHRS and YFSETQ. Trimming cost V 0 bases and J 1 base, with 7 bases left between them. This CDR3 is CASSLVPGNTEAFF. The CDR3 coding sequence is TGCGCCAGCAGCTTGGTTCCAGGGAACACTGAAGCTTTCTTT.

The V call is TRBV5-1, the J call TRBJ2-3; 7 nucleotides match TRBD2. The CDR3 has 15 amino acids. Germline trimming cut 6 bases from V and 6 bases from J; bases unmatched to any gene: 13. Germline values: CDR1 SGHRS, CDR2 YFSETQ. Here the CDR3 reads CASKQSGLDSDTQYF. The CDR3 DNA follows: TGCGCCAGCAAACAGTCCGGACTAGACTCTGATACGCAGTATTTT.

This clone was detected once. The rearrangement joins TRBV27 to TRBJ2-3; the match to TRBD1 covers 9 bases. The J segment lost 3 bases and the V segment lost 3 bases, leaving 10 bases of the junction unmatched. Germline CDR1 reads MNHEY; CDR2 reads SMNVEV (reference sequence). This CDR3 region has 17 residues. The CDR3 DNA follows: TGTGCCAGCAGTTTCAGTCCAACAGGGGGCTGGACAGATACGCAGTATTTT. This encodes CASSFSPTGGWTDTQYF.

The genes are TRBV7-9 and TRBJ2-3; possibly TRBD2 for D (5 bases). Germline CDR1 and CDR2: SEHNR and FQNEAQ (reference sequence). V shed 2 bases and J shed 6 bases, with 12 bases lying between them. The length of the CDR3 is 14 residues. The CDR3 sequence: CASSLPQRWDTQYF. Here the CDR3 DNA reads TGTGCCAGCAGCTTACCCCAGCGGTGGGATACGCAGTATTTT.

The chain is built from TRBV9 and TRBJ2-3; 7 bases are a match to TRBD1. With 3 bases clipped from V and 4 bases from J, the junction kept 2 bases outside the gene matches. Germline-derived CDR1 and CDR2 are SGDLS and YYNGEE. The CDR3 has 13 amino acids. For the CDR3, the DNA is TGTGCCAGCAGCGATGGACAGGCAGATACGCAGTATTTT. It translates to CASSDGQADTQYF.

The chain carries TRBV5-1 and TRBJ1-2; no clear D. The germline V gene has CDR1 SGHRS and CDR2 YFSETQ. This CDR3 has 13 residues. Trimming removed 2 bases at V and 3 bases at J, with 8 bases between. The CDR3 DNA reads as TGCGCCAGCAGCTTTTCTCGGGACTATGGCTACACCTTC. It translates to CASSFSRDYGYTF.